The present T cell receptor beta chain was sequenced within a study of T cells after yellow fever vaccination (dated by TCRdb to between 2017 and 2020). Some background on the complete study: The SMART-Seq v4 Ultra Low Input RNA kit was used to prepare libraries from fractions with low cell numbers. To follow T-cell clones before and after primary and booster YFV17D yellow fever vaccination, bulk TCR alpha and beta repertoires were sequenced over time. Blood was drawn at multiple timepoints before and after primary and secondary immunization, with bulk PBMC replicates and cell subsets isolated. Two healthy male donors, one aged 18 to 29 and one aged 30 to 40 years, made up the cohort. What the work shows at the level of the full study, not this receptor alone: A small share of clonotypes was detected in both CD4 and CD8 compartments, with the overlap likely arising from convergent recombination. FACS-sorted repertoires could contain abundant contaminating clonotypes from the bulk population, so computational filtering was required. Most clones expanded after primary vaccination were re-detected after the booster (around 96% of CD4 and approximately 88% of CD8), suggesting broad memory maintenance. The study included only a couple of donors, which limits how far the findings can be generalized. The secondary T-cell response was found to be weaker but faster than the primary response, with a peak reached on day 5 rather than on day 15.

In light of the paper, this sample's treatment or condition label describes: live attenuated yellow fever vaccine strain. A standard Ficoll-Paque protocol was used to isolate PBMCs from peripheral blood. Dynabeads CD4 and CD8 positive selection kits were used to isolate the CD4 and CD8 T-cell fractions. TriZol was used to extract RNA from bulk PBMCs, from CD4 and CD8 fractions, and from dextramer-positive and dextramer-negative fractions. TCR cDNA was synthesized by 5'RACE template switching, through which a universal primer site and unique molecular identifiers were introduced. cDNA synthesis was primed from both the TCR alpha and TCR beta constant segments. Library amplification involved two PCR steps, and the second step added sample barcodes and sequencing adapters. Sequencing of libraries was performed on Illumina HiSeq 2500 (2x100 bp) or NovaSeq (2x150 bp). For the original study's pipeline: MIGEC handled demultiplexing of reads and collapsing into UMI consensus sequences, while MiXCR performed V(D)J alignment. Vaccine-responding clonotypes were identified with edgeR using replicate PBMC samples, with FDR below 0.01 and a log2 fold change above 5 up to day 15 being required. Each bulk clonotype received a CD4 or CD8 identity based on whether the sequenced CD4 or CD8 repertoire contained that clonotype at higher abundance. TCRdb reran the public reads through fastp at Q25 and MiXCR, keeping productive beta chains. Rows merge per CDR3 protein into single entries with the most common DNA and genes. The authors' filters were not applied to this entry. A total of approximately 150,000 distinct CDR3 sequences appear in this sample, approximately 7.7% of them only once. Of the sample, roughly 0.77% is held by the ten largest clones.

This clonotype occurred many times. Its specific antigen is unknown. There are no base qualities to consult, and no much larger clone falls within one base. V sheds 7 bases and J sheds 0 bases, leaving 14 bases between their ends. CDR3 length: 15 amino acids, cysteine to phenylalanine. Just CDR3 DNA is preserved here, 45 bases in frame from base 1. CDR1 and CDR2 were assigned from the germline V gene as SGHRS and YFSETQ. Sample: CD4+ T cells sorted from PBMCs, taken 5 days after the yellow fever booster vaccination. This clonotype was obtained from a man between 25 and 39 years old who received the YFV17D yellow fever vaccine. This chain is built from TRBV5-1 and TRBJ1-3; the D segment cannot be called with confidence. The nucleotides read TGCGCCAGCCGTTTGAATAGTGTCTCTGGAAACACCATATATTTT. The resulting protein is CASRLNSVSGNTIYF.